This T cell receptor beta chain is from a study of blood T cell repertoires in COVID-19. Study background: Some COVID-19 samples were acute and others convalescent; all came from the United States, Italy and Spain. Sources were T cells, B-cell-depleted T cells, or PBMCs; the material itself was cDNA or gDNA.

After removal of 2 bases from V and 4 bases from J, the junction contained 5 bases not matched to a gene. This CDR3 contains 15 residues. Germline CDR1 is SGHRS and CDR2 is YFSETQ. In the original processing: Estimates of nucleated cell counts were drawn from the amplification of reference gene primers. The method was immunoSEQ multiplex PCR; TCRdb's version includes in-frame clones alone and lacks a portion of them. V and J calls and clone size come straight from that table; D and trimming were deduced from the DNA. The repertoire has approximately 190,000 clones, 80% to 85% of them found once; the top ten carry about a fifth.

The specimen sequenced was peripheral blood. The chain uses TRBV5-1 and TRBJ2-2; 7 bases fit TRBD1. This sequence was found in a human donor in a cohort sampled during active COVID-19. DNA of the CDR3: TGCGCCAGCAGCTTATCAGGGGGATCCACCGGGGAGCTGTTTTTT. As protein: CASSLSGGSTGELFF.